This T cell receptor (beta chain) was sequenced in a study of T-cell reconstitution after alpha-beta-depleted transplantation in children. General study results and limits: As was reported, about two months after transplant, alpha-beta T cells came from several hundred expanded graft clones. By one year post-transplant, T-cell counts and diversity largely arose from T cells that were newly produced.

The TCRbeta library incorporated unique molecular identifiers. Via MiXCR, TCRdb re-called the PCR reads, giving one row per CDR3 protein. The table shows over 80,000 distinct CDR3 sequences, with about 25% occurring only once. CDR1 SGHRS and CDR2 YFSETQ come from the germline V gene. Trimming shortened V by 4 bases and J by 1 base, and 11 bases separated the two germline ends. The CDR3 is made up of 14 amino acids. Worth noting for this clonotype: No antigen is known for it.

The genes are TRBV5-1 and TRBJ2-5, with D perhaps TRBD1 (6 bases). The TCR sequence derives from a boy younger than 10 with acute lymphoblastic leukemia, due to receive a stem cell transplant. The sequenced sample was PBMCs, obtained before TCRalphabeta/CD19-depleted stem cell transplant. Here the CDR3 reads CASSIKGGQETQYF. CDR3 nucleotides: TGCGCCAGCAGCATTAAAGGGGGCCAAGAGACCCAGTACTTC.